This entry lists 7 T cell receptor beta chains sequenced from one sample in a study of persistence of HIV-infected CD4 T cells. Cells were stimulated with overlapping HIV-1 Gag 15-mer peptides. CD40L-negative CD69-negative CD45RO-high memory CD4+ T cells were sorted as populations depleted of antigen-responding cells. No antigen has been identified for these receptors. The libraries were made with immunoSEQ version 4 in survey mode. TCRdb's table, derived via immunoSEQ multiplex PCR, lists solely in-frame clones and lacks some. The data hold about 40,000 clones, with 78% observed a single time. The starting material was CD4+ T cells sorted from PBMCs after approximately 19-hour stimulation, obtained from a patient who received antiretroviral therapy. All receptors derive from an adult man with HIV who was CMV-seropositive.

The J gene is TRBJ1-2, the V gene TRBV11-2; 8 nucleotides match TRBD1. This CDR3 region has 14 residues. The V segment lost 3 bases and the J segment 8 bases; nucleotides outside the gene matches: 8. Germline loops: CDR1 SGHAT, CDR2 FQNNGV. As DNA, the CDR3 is TGTGCCAGCAGCTTCGCCAACAGGGGGGCCGGCTACACCTTC. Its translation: CASSFANRGAGYTF.

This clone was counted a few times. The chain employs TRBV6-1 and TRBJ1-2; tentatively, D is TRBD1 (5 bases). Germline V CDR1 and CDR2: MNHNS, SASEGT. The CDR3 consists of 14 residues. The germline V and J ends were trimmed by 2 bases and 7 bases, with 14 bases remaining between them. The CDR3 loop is CASSERGNGVGYTF. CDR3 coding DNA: TGTGCCAGCAGTGAAAGGGGTAACGGTGTTGGCTACACCTTC.

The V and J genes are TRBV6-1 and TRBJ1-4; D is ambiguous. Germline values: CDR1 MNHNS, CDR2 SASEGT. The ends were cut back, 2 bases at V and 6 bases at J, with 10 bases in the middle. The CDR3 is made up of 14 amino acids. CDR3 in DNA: TGTGCCAGCAGTGAACGGGGATCATATGAAAAACTGTTTTTT. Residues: CASSERGSYEKLFF.

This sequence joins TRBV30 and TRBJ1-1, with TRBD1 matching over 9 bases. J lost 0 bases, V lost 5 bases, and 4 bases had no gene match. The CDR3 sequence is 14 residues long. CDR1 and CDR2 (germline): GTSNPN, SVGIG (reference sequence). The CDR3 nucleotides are TGTGCCTGGGGGACAGGGAACATGAACACTGAAGCTTTCTTT. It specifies CAWGTGNMNTEAFF.

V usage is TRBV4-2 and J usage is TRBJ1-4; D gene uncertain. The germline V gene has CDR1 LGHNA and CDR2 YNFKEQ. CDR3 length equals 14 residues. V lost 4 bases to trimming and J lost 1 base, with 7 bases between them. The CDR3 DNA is TGTGCCAGCAGCCTGGGAGTAACTAATGAAAAACTGTTTTTT. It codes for CASSLGVTNEKLFF.

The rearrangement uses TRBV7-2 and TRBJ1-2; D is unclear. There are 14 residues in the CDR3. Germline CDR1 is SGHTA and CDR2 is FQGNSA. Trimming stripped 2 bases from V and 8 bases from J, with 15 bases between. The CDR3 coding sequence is TGTGCCAGCAGCTTAACCGCAGGCCAAGGGGGCTACACCTTC. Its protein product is CASSLTAGQGGYTF.

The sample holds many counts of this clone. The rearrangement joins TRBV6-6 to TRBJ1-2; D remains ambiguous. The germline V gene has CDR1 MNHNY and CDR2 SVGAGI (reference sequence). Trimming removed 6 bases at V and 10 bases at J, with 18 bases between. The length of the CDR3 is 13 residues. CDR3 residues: CASSPGSRAVYTF. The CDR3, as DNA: TGTGCCAGCAGCCCCGGAAGTAGGGCAGTCTACACCTTC.